There are a few counts of the clone carrying this T cell receptor (beta chain). Its antigen is as yet unknown. RNA transcripts gave rise to amplified TCR beta CDR3 regions. When the TCR CDR3 underwent first-round RT-PCR, the HTBI primer set was used. TCRdb re-called the multiplex PCR reads with MiXCR, one entry per CDR3 protein. The sample has around 620,000 distinct CDR3 sequences, 15% to 20% seen once. This record belongs to a study of T cells in Graves' hyperthyroidism and ophthalmopathy. Hyperthyroidism, newly diagnosed and lasting under 2 months, affected patients aged 18 to 65. Pregnant or lactating patients were excluded, as were those with uncontrolled infection or other autoimmune disease. PBMCs were collected from a roughly 10 ml volume of fresh peripheral blood. Whole-study findings and limits: By a 13 V-J model, ophthalmopathy was set apart from stable hyperthyroidism.

The receptor was isolated from a woman aged 30 to 39 with Graves' hyperthyroidism. Sequencing was carried out using blood.

This chain's CDR3 is CAISESWTEAFF. The CDR3 DNA is TGTGCCATCAGTGAGTCCTGGACTGAAGCTTTCTTT. The rearrangement links TRBV10-3 to TRBJ1-1; D gene ambiguous. Per germline, CDR1 ENHRY and CDR2 SYGVKD. This CDR3 is 12 amino acids long. V lost 0 bases and J lost 5, with 4 bases in between.